Presented here are 19 T cell receptor beta chains from one specimen sequenced in a study of tissue T cells after allogeneic stem cell transplantation. TCRdb keeps only in-frame clones here, not all; method: immunoSEQ multiplex PCR. The sample lists about 22,000 clones; roughly three quarters were seen once. Sequencing was carried out using blood. The receptors here all came from a female BALB/c mouse in good health. The mouse strain carries the MHC haplotype H2-d.

Worth noting for this clone: The gene names here belong to mouse. The read terminates 1 residue before the CDR3 end, so the remaining end is supplied by the germline J gene. Different DNA sequences within this sample yield the same CDR3. The chain is built from TRBV31 and TRBJ2-5; 11 positions agree with TRBD2. Germline-derived CDR1 and CDR2 are GKSSPN and SITVG. The CDR3 is made up of 16 amino acids. The ends lost 0 bases at V and 2 bases at J; junction bases unmatched: 4. The covered CDR3 bases are TGTGCCTGGAGTCTGAACTGGGGGGGCCGCCAAGACACCCAGTAC. It codes for CAWSLNWGGRQDTQY. Given in full, the CDR3 is CAWSLNWGGRQDTQYF.

Notes on this clone: The gene symbols are mouse symbols. From the germline J gene comes the end of the CDR3, since the read stops 1 residue before it. The rearrangement uses TRBV13-1 and TRBJ1-6, with 10 bases identical to TRBD1. Being an ORF, TRBJ1-6 has a function that is uncertain. Trimming cost V 4 bases and J 7 bases; bases outside gene matches: 2. The CDR3 covers 14 residues. CDR1 is NSHNY and CDR2 is SYGAGN in the germline V gene. CDR3 bases read: TGTGCCAGCAGTCGGGACAGGGGAAATTCGCCCCTCTAC. This gives the protein CASSRDRGNSPLY. The full CDR3 protein is CASSRDRGNSPLYF.

As regards this clone: Genes and germline are mouse. The CDR3 end falls 1 residue outside the read, so it is completed with the germline J gene. The chain employs TRBV19 and TRBJ2-4; 8 bases map to TRBD1. Looked up from germline, CDR1 is FNHDT and CDR2 is SITEND (reference sequence). The CDR3 runs 14 residues. V lost 7 bases, J lost 1 base, and 5 bases stayed unmatched. CDR3 residues: CASDRGGGQNTLYF. CDR3 DNA, as far as it was read: TGTGCCAGCGACAGGGGAGGGGGTCAAAACACCTTGTAC. The full variable domain, its missing parts supplied by reference TRBV19 and TRBJ2-4, is GGIITQTPKFLIGQEGQKLTLKCQQNFNHDTMYWYRQDSGKGLRLIYYSITENDLQKGDLSEGYDASREKKSSFSLTVTSAQKNEMAVFLCASDRGGGQNTLYFGAGTRLSVL.

Turning to this clone: Genes and germline come from the mouse. The sequenced fragment ends 1 residue before the CDR3 boundary, so the rest is inferred from the germline J gene. This chain connects TRBV3 to TRBJ1-5; D gene ambiguous. Germline-derived CDR1 and CDR2 are SNHLY and FYNGKV (reference sequence). The CDR3 extends over 13 amino acids. V was pared by 1 base and J by 5 bases, with 6 bases between. The DNA read from the CDR3 is TGTGCCAGCAGCTTAGAGGGTTACCAGGCTCCGCTT. It is translated as CASSLEGYQAPL. The full CDR3 protein reads CASSLEGYQAPLF. Together with reference TRBV3 and TRBJ1-5, the CDR3 gives the full variable domain: GPKVLQIPSHQIIDMGQMVTLNCDPVSNHLYFYWYKQILGQQMEFLVNFYNGKVMEKSKLFKDQFSVERPDGSYFTLKIQPTALEDSAVYFCASSLEGYQAPLFGEGTRLSVL.

Points on this clone: Gene labels here are mouse ones. The read terminates 1 residue ahead of where the CDR3 ends, so the germline J gene completes it. This rearrangement joins TRBV26 to TRBJ1-2; the D gene is possibly TRBD1 (5 bases). Germline V gives CDR1 KGHPV, CDR2 FQNQEV (reference sequence). V lost 0 bases and J lost 2, with 7 bases in between. The CDR3 spans 14 residues. CDR3 residues: CASSLSGDNSDYTF. Partial CDR3 DNA: TGTGCCAGCAGTCTGTCAGGGGACAACTCCGACTACACC.

As regards this clone: Mouse germline and gene names are used. The sequenced fragment ends 1 residue before the CDR3 boundary, so the rest is inferred from the germline J gene. The chain recombines TRBV2 with TRBJ2-4; 8 nucleotides align to TRBD2. The V gene's germline CDR1 is LGHNA and CDR2 YSYQKL. The ends lost 0 bases at V and 1 base at J; junction bases unmatched: 0. The CDR3 consists of 15 residues. CDR3 loop: CASSQEGGRQNTLYF. The CDR3 bases that were read are TGTGCCAGCAGCCAAGAGGGGGGGCGTCAAAACACCTTGTAC.

Regarding this clone: The gene symbols are mouse symbols. The read falls 1 residue short of the CDR3 end, and the missing part is taken from the germline J gene. The J gene is TRBJ1-5, the V gene TRBV19, with D maybe TRBD1 (6 bases). The CDR3 has 15 amino acids. Per germline, CDR1 FNHDT and CDR2 SITEND (reference sequence). V lost 4 bases to trimming and J lost 4 bases, with 15 bases between them. The sequenced CDR3 bases are TGTGCCAGCAGTCGCATCCCGGGACATAACCAGGCTCCGCTT. Its translation is CASSRIPGHNQAPL. The CDR3 in its entirety is CASSRIPGHNQAPLF.

This clone was seen a single time. The genes and germline here are from mouse. The read stops 1 residue short of the end of the CDR3; the missing end is completed from the germline J gene. The rearrangement links TRBV20 to TRBJ2-4; 9 bases line up with TRBD2. Germline V gives CDR1 GFQATS, CDR2 STVNSAI. The CDR3 consists of 11 residues. The V gene end was trimmed by 5 bases and the J gene end by 6 bases; junction bases not matched to a gene: 0. The sequenced part of the CDR3 DNA is TGTGGTGCTGACTGGGGGAACACCTTGTAC. Translated, it gives CGADWGNTLY. The full CDR3 sequence reads CGADWGNTLYF.

This clone was observed a few times. Germline and genes: mouse. The CDR3 is cut off 1 residue early in the read; its end comes from the germline J gene. V gene TRBV5 combines with J gene TRBJ2-3; D ambiguous. Germline CDR1 and CDR2: LGHNA and YNLKQL (reference sequence). V dropped 0 bases and J dropped 0 bases, with 7 bases sitting between them. The CDR3 contains 15 residues. The CDR3 bases that were read are TGTGCCAGCAGCCAAGATCTCGACAGTGCAGAAACGCTGTAT. Translated: CASSQDLDSAETLY. The full CDR3 sequence reads CASSQDLDSAETLYF.

Notes on this clone: The gene symbols are mouse symbols. The read ends 1 residue early relative to the CDR3; the germline J gene fills the gap. The chain combines TRBV13-1 with TRBJ2-7, with 14 bases identical to TRBD2. Unmatched junction bases numbered 4, after V lost 5 bases and J lost 6 bases. The CDR3 has 14 residues. Germline CDR1 is NSHNY and CDR2 is SYGAGN. CDR3 amino acids: CASRGTGGALEQYF. Partial CDR3 DNA: TGTGCCAGCAGGGGGACTGGGGGGGCGCTTGAACAGTAC.

As for this clone: Here the gene names and germline are mouse. The CDR3 end falls 1 residue outside the read, so it is completed with the germline J gene. This chain joins TRBV13-1 and TRBJ2-1; D perhaps matches TRBD1 (6 bases). The germline CDR1 and CDR2 sequences are NSHNY and SYGAGN. Trimming cost V 1 base and J 7 bases, with 12 bases left between them. The CDR3 loop spans 14 amino acids. The CDR3 bases that were read are TGTGCCAGCAGTGATAACAGGGAGGAAGCTGAGCAGTTC. It codes for CASSDNREEAEQF. The complete CDR3 sequence is CASSDNREEAEQFF.

Comments on this clone: The listed genes are named as in mouse. From the germline J gene comes the end of the CDR3, since the read stops 1 residue before it. This sequence joins TRBV13-2 and TRBJ2-7, with TRBD2 identical over 9 bases. The CDR3 contains 14 residues. The J segment lost 4 bases and the V segment lost 2 bases, leaving 4 bases of the junction unmatched. Germline V gives CDR1 NNHNN, CDR2 SYGAGS (reference sequence). The CDR3 bases that were read are TGTGCCAGCGGTGAAAGACTGGGGGTTTATGAACAGTAC. This translates into CASGERLGVYEQY. The full CDR3 reads CASGERLGVYEQYF.

This clone has a handful of counts. Gene labels here are mouse ones. The observed sequence ends 1 residue before the CDR3 terminus, with the missing tail filled in from the germline J gene. This chain joins TRBV31 and TRBJ1-2, with D tentatively TRBD1 (5 bases). Germline V lookup: CDR1 GKSSPN, CDR2 SITVG. V shed 5 bases and J shed 4 bases, with 8 bases lying between them. The CDR3 loop spans 11 amino acids. The sequenced CDR3 bases are TGTGCCTGGGGACAATCCTCCGACTACACC. Protein sequence: CAWGQSSDYT. The CDR3 in full is CAWGQSSDYTF.

For this clone: Mouse germline and gene names are used. The CDR3 end lies 1 residue beyond the end of the read and is filled in from the germline J gene. This chain links TRBV19 with TRBJ1-1; TRBD1 is a possible D gene (6 bases). Germline CDR1 is FNHDT and CDR2 is SITEND (reference sequence). The CDR3 is 14 amino acids. Trimming pared 2 bases from V and 0 bases from J, leaving 8 bases between. CDR3 DNA, as far as it was read: TGTGCCAGCAGTATGGGGACAACAAACACAGAAGTCTTC. It encodes CASSMGTTNTEVF. The whole CDR3 sequence is CASSMGTTNTEVFF.

A word on this clone: The gene symbols are mouse symbols. The covered CDR3 bases are TGTGCCAGCGGTGACTGGGGGACTTCTGGAAATACGCTCTAT. Amino acids: CASGDWGTSGNTLY. The entire CDR3 is CASGDWGTSGNTLYF. The J gene is TRBJ1-3, the V gene TRBV13-2; D is perhaps TRBD1 (5 bases). The read ends 1 residue early relative to the CDR3; the germline J gene fills the gap. The V gene lost 2 bases and the J gene lost 0 bases, with 9 bases spanning the gap. Germline CDR1 and CDR2: NNHNN and SYGAGS (reference sequence). The CDR3 totals 15 residues.

The table lists this clone with a few counts. Genes here carry mouse names. The CDR3 goes on 1 residue after the read ends, and that part is filled in from the germline J gene. This chain uses TRBV19 with TRBJ1-2, with D perhaps matching TRBD1 (5 bases). The CDR3 length is 13 residues. Germline CDR1 FNHDT, CDR2 SITEND (reference sequence). V lost 0 bases and J lost 2, with 5 bases in between. CDR3 sequence: CASSIGQNSDYTF. CDR3 DNA (partial): TGTGCCAGCAGTATAGGACAGAACTCCGACTACACC.

On this clone itself: The gene names given are mouse names. The read stops 1 residue short of the end of the CDR3; the missing end is completed from the germline J gene. The chain joins TRBV13-3 to TRBJ2-7, with D maybe TRBD2 (6 bases). This CDR3 has 14 residues. Trimming removed 1 base from V and 2 bases from J, with 10 bases in between. CDR1 is NNHDY and CDR2 is SYVADS in the germline V gene. Incomplete CDR3 DNA: TGTGCCAGCAGTGATTTCCGGGGGGCCTATGAACAGTAC. Its protein product is CASSDFRGAYEQY. In full, the CDR3 reads CASSDFRGAYEQYF.

Remarks on this clone: Mouse gene names and germline throughout. The CDR3 goes on 1 residue after the read ends, and that part is filled in from the germline J gene. The chain carries TRBV31 and TRBJ2-4, with D tentatively TRBD1 (5 bases). The CDR3 spans 14 residues. Trimming stripped 4 bases from V and 1 base from J, with 12 bases between. Germline assignment: CDR1 GKSSPN and CDR2 SITVG. The CDR3 loop is CAWISGSGQNTLYF. The sequenced CDR3 bases are TGTGCCTGGATATCAGGGAGCGGTCAAAACACCTTGTAC.

With respect to this clone: Germline and genes here are mouse. From the germline J gene comes the end of the CDR3, since the read stops 1 residue before it. V is TRBV20 and J is TRBJ1-1, with D possibly matching TRBD1 (5 bases). CDR1 and CDR2 (germline): GFQATS, STVNSAI. V was shortened by 6 bases and J by 1 base, with 9 bases between the two germline ends. This CDR3 contains 12 residues. The covered CDR3 bases are TGTGGTGCCGAGGGGATAAACACAGAAGTCTTC. It is translated as CGAEGINTEVF. The entire CDR3 is CGAEGINTEVFF.